The 19 T cell receptor beta chains presented below share a single source sample, sequenced in a study of regulatory T cells in long-lasting Graves disease (dated by TCRdb to the early 2020s). Sample time point, as interpreted from the label and publication: persistent/refractory GD, antithyroid drugs over 5 years with positive TRAb. For both TCR sequencing and RNA sequencing, RNA was extracted from PBMCs in TRIzol. Receptor libraries were prepared by multiplex PCR. The sequencer listed for this sample is Illumina HiSeq 4000. iRepertoire HTBI primers and Arm-PCR amplification of CDR3 regions were used to construct TCR beta libraries. TCRdb itself trimmed the public reads at Q25 with fastp, ran MiXCR and retained productive beta chains. CDR3 protein duplicates are merged, each entry listing the most common genes and DNA. The sample yields more than 300,000 distinct CDR3 sequences; approximately 23% were counted once. Of the sample, 25% to 35% is held by the ten largest clones.

The sequencing used peripheral blood mononuclear cells (PBMCs), collected when the disease was refractory, from a patient treated with antithyroid drugs. The receptors were sampled from a middle-aged woman with Graves disease. Donor details come from another sample of the same person, matched by shared clones.

The gene calls are TRBV4-1 and TRBJ2-5, with 8 bases that match TRBD1. The CDR3 runs 15 residues. The junction had 11 bases not matched to a gene; V was cut back by 4 bases and J by 7 bases. Germline CDR1 is MGHRA and CDR2 is YSYEKL. The CDR3 DNA sequence: TGCGCCAGCAGCCCAACAGGACAGGGACTGGGGACCCAGTACTTC. The encoded protein is CASSPTGQGLGTQYF.

The rearrangement links TRBV29-1 to TRBJ2-2; 8 bases line up with TRBD1. This CDR3 region has 14 residues. V shed 5 bases, J shed 6 bases, and the junction held 8 bases outside the gene matches. Germline-derived CDR1 and CDR2 are SQVTM and ANQGSEA. CDR3 region: CSVRTGYRAGELFF. The CDR3 DNA sequence: TGCAGCGTTCGGACAGGGTATAGAGCCGGGGAGCTGTTTTTT.

This clonotype occurred many times. The CDR3 DNA follows: TGCGCCAGCAAGCCGGGAGGCAAAAACATTCAGTACTTC. This sequence encodes CASKPGGKNIQYF. The V and J genes are TRBV10-2 and TRBJ2-4; TRBD2 aligns across 7 bases. The CDR3 contains 13 residues. V was clipped by 7 bases and J by 3 bases; unmatched bases: 3. Germline CDR1 and CDR2: WSHSY and SAAADI.

This clonotype was observed many times. The V and J genes are TRBV11-2 and TRBJ2-1; D may be TRBD2 (5 bases). CDR3 length: 15 amino acids. Per germline, CDR1 SGHAT and CDR2 FQNNGV. V was trimmed by 1 base and J by 0 bases, leaving 7 bases between them. The CDR3 sequence: CASSLAGSSYNEQFF. DNA for the CDR3: TGTGCCAGCAGCTTAGCGGGAAGCTCCTACAATGAGCAGTTCTTC.

At least ten counts were recorded for this clonotype. This chain's CDR3 is CSAGSGVNYEQYF. In DNA form, the CDR3 reads TGCAGCGCCGGAAGCGGTGTCAACTACGAGCAGTACTTC. J is TRBJ2-7 and V is TRBV29-1, with D possibly TRBD2 on 5 matching bases. Trimming left V 7 bases short and J 3 bases short, with 16 bases between. The CDR3 totals 13 residues. CDR1 is SQVTM and CDR2 is ANQGSEA in the germline V gene.

In this sample, this clonotype turned up many times. The chain combines TRBV28 with TRBJ1-6; D unresolved. V was trimmed by 3 bases and J by 0 bases, leaving 6 bases between them. This CDR3 has 15 amino acids. Germline-derived CDR1 and CDR2 are MDHEN and SYDVKM. The DNA for the CDR3 is TGTGCCAGCAGTTTCGGGAGCTCCTATAATTCACCCCTCCACTTT. Protein product: CASSFGSSYNSPLHF.

This clonotype was seen a handful of times. The chain couples TRBV19 to TRBJ1-1; 12 nucleotides match TRBD1. V was clipped by 9 bases and J by 11 bases; unmatched bases: 13. CDR1 LNHDA and CDR2 SQIVND come from the germline V gene (reference sequence). The CDR3 has 14 amino acids. The CDR3 region is CASDLGQGAEGAFF. As DNA, the CDR3 is TGTGCCAGCGACCTGGGACAGGGGGCGGAAGGGGCTTTCTTT. The complete variable domain, with remaining parts taken from reference TRBV19 and TRBJ1-1, reads DGGITQSPKYLFRKEGQNVTLSCEQNLNHDAMYWYRQDPGQGLRLIYYSQIVNDFQKGDIAEGYSVSREKKESFPLTVTSAQKNPTAFYLCASDLGQGAEGAFFGQGTRLTVV.

The chain carries TRBV20-1 and TRBJ2-5; 7 nucleotides match TRBD2. This CDR3 has 13 residues. Germline CDR1 reads DFQATT; CDR2 reads SNEGSKA (reference sequence). The ends lost 2 bases at V and 6 bases at J; junction bases unmatched: 6. DNA for the CDR3: TGCAGTGCTAGACTCCGGGGGGTTAAGACCCAGTACTTC. This codes for CSARLRGVKTQYF.

V usage is TRBV5-1 and J usage is TRBJ2-7; 9 nucleotides align to TRBD1. With 4 bases clipped from V and 0 bases from J, the junction kept 8 bases outside the gene matches. CDR3 length: 16 amino acids. From germline, CDR1 is SGHRS and CDR2 YFSETQ. Here the CDR3 DNA reads TGCGCCAGCAGCAAAGGACAGGGGACAAGCTCCTACGAGCAGTACTTC. It translates to CASSKGQGTSSYEQYF.

This clonotype has a count of ten or more. The chain uses TRBV27 and TRBJ2-5, with TRBD2 matching 12 bases. V shed 4 bases and J 7 bases; nucleotides not matched to a gene: 7. The germline gives CDR1 MNHEY, CDR2 SMNVEV (reference sequence). CDR3 length equals 15 residues. The CDR3: CASSYASGRAVTQYF. The DNA of the CDR3 is TGTGCCAGCAGTTACGCTAGCGGGAGGGCCGTGACCCAGTACTTC.

V gene TRBV20-1 combines with J gene TRBJ1-2; 8 positions agree with TRBD1. The CDR3 totals 12 residues. Unmatched junction bases numbered 2, after V lost 4 bases and J lost 4 bases. Germline V gives CDR1 DFQATT, CDR2 SNEGSKA (reference sequence). The DNA of the CDR3 is TGCAGTGCTAACGACAGGGGCTATGGCTACACCTTC. Protein: CSANDRGYGYTF.

The genes are TRBV19 and TRBJ1-5; TRBD1 is a possible D gene (6 bases). The germline V gene encodes CDR1 LNHDA and CDR2 SQIVND (reference sequence). The CDR3 runs to 17 residues. V was trimmed by 5 bases and J by 3 bases, leaving 20 bases between them. CDR3 protein: CASSSGSGTFLNQPQHF. The CDR3 nucleotides read TGTGCCAGTAGTTCTGGTTCCGGGACATTCCTCAATCAGCCCCAGCATTTT.

The chain uses TRBV9 and TRBJ1-1, with 7 bases lining up with TRBD1. Germline V gene data show CDR1 as SGDLS and CDR2 as YYNGEE. V gave up 3 bases and J gave up 2 bases; unmatched junction bases: 4. The CDR3 sequence is 14 residues long. CDR3 nucleotides: TGTGCCAGCAGCGCGACAGGGTTAAACACTGAAGCTTTCTTT. Translated, it gives CASSATGLNTEAFF.

This clonotype appeared a few times. The V and J genes are TRBV28 and TRBJ1-4; 7 nucleotides agree with TRBD1. Germline V CDR1 and CDR2: MDHEN, SYDVKM. The CDR3 loop spans 13 amino acids. Unmatched junction bases numbered 7, after V lost 7 bases and J lost 8 bases. The CDR3 spells CASNTGVKEKLFF. The CDR3 DNA is TGTGCCAGCAATACAGGGGTAAAGGAAAAACTGTTTTTT.

The sample holds many counts of this clonotype. The genes are TRBV15 and TRBJ2-5, with D possibly being TRBD1 (5 bases). The germline V gene has CDR1 LNHNV and CDR2 YYDKDF (reference sequence). V gave up 8 bases and J gave up 5 bases, with 18 bases separating them. The CDR3 sequence is 14 residues long. CDR3 protein: CATSQRQGWETQYF. DNA for the CDR3: TGTGCCACCTCCCAACGCCAGGGCTGGGAGACCCAGTACTTC. The full variable domain, its missing parts supplied by reference TRBV15 and TRBJ2-5, is DAMVIQNPRYQVTQFGKPVTLSCSQTLNHNVMYWYQQKSSQAPKLLFHYYDKDFNNEADTPDNFQSRRPNTSFCFLDIRSPGLGDTAMYLCATSQRQGWETQYFGPGTRLLVL.

This clonotype was detected many times. The chain uses TRBV28 and TRBJ1-1; tentative D call: TRBD1 (5 bases). Germline V CDR1 and CDR2: MDHEN, SYDVKM. The V end lost 6 bases, the J end lost 2 bases, and 13 bases lay between the germline ends. The CDR3 has 14 residues. The CDR3 spells CASSLDSPNTEAFF. DNA of the CDR3: TGTGCCAGCAGCTTAGACAGTCCCAACACTGAAGCTTTCTTT.

This clonotype has at least ten counts. The chain carries TRBV2 and TRBJ1-4, with 9 bases aligning to TRBD1. V trimming: 8 bases; J trimming: 7 bases; junction bases outside the gene matches: 8. Germline CDR1 and CDR2: SNHLY and FYNNEI. The CDR3 contains 14 residues. The CDR3 nucleotides read TGTGCCAGCCGAGAGGGACAGGGAGTTGAAAAACTGTTTTTT. This sequence encodes CASREGQGVEKLFF.

This clonotype has a handful of counts. The gene calls are TRBV10-3 and TRBJ1-1, with D hard to call. The germline V gene has CDR1 ENHRY and CDR2 SYGVKD. This CDR3 has 12 residues. V lost 6 bases and J 3 bases, leaving 8 bases between the germline ends. CDR3 in DNA: TGTGCCATCAGCCGGGCCGACACTGAAGCTTTCTTT. As protein: CAISRADTEAFF.

This clonotype has a count of ten or more. The chain is built from TRBV2 and TRBJ1-4; D remains unclear. CDR3 length: 14 amino acids. Germline V gene data show CDR1 as SNHLY and CDR2 as FYNNEI. The germline V and J ends were trimmed by 4 bases and 5 bases, with 11 bases remaining between them. CDR3 sequence: CASSVKKRNEKLFF. Here the CDR3 DNA reads TGTGCCAGCAGTGTTAAAAAACGGAATGAAAAACTGTTTTTT.